Each of the 5 T cell receptor beta chains below was sequenced from the same sample in a study of cytomegalovirus exposure and HLA in healthy donors. PCR primers comprised 60 Vbeta and 13 Jbeta primers. Generated by immunoSEQ multiplex PCR, the TCRdb table keeps only in-frame clones and is missing some. The sample's table shows roughly 35,000 clones. Sequenced input: PBMCs. These receptor sequences come from a woman in her forties in good health and CMV-seropositive.

The rearrangement links TRBV29-1 to TRBJ1-4; 8 positions agree with TRBD1. Germline V gene sequence: CDR1 SQVTM, CDR2 ANQGSEA. The trim removed 3 bases at V and 6 bases at J, leaving 12 bases unmatched. CDR3 length: 16 amino acids. The CDR3 region has the DNA TGCAGCGTTGAGGTACCCGGACAGGGCGTGGATGAAAAACTGTTTTTT. It translates to CSVEVPGQGVDEKLFF.

The genes are TRBV7-8 and TRBJ1-1; perhaps TRBD1 as D (5 bases). The CDR3 contains 15 residues. CDR1 and CDR2 from the germline V gene are SGHVS and FQNEAQ. V gave up 5 bases and J gave up 5 bases, with 18 bases separating them. The CDR3, as DNA: TGTGCCAGCAGCGCGGGGGGGTCGATTTGGACTGAAGCTTTCTTT. Translated, it gives CASSAGGSIWTEAFF.

The rearrangement joins TRBV7-6 to TRBJ2-3; 8 nucleotides agree with TRBD2. Germline V lookup: CDR1 SGHVS, CDR2 FNYEAQ. Unmatched junction bases numbered 2, after V lost 5 bases and J lost 1 base. The CDR3 length is 14 residues. CDR3 in DNA: TGTGCCAGCAGCCGGGAGGGGGGCACAGATACGCAGTATTTT. Its protein product is CASSREGGTDTQYF.

The V and J genes are TRBV9 and TRBJ1-2; no firm D call. V lost 0 bases and J lost 8, with 8 bases in between. The CDR3 has 12 amino acids. The germline V gene has CDR1 SGDLS and CDR2 YYNGEE. This chain's CDR3 is CASSVGGSGYTF. CDR3 in DNA: TGTGCCAGCAGCGTAGGAGGGTCCGGCTACACCTTC. Using reference TRBV9 and TRBJ1-2 for the parts outside the CDR3, the full variable domain is DSGVTQTPKHLITATGQRVTLRCSPRSGDLSVYWYQQSLDQGLQFLIQYYNGEERAKGNILERFSAQQFPDLHSELNLSSLELGDSALYFCASSVGGSGYTFGSGTRLTVV.

The V and J genes are TRBV19 and TRBJ2-1; 8 positions agree with TRBD2. Germline CDR1 reads LNHDA; CDR2 reads SQIVND (reference sequence). After removal of 6 bases from V and 9 bases from J, the junction contained 10 bases not matched to a gene. The CDR3 sequence is 14 residues long. CDR3 sequence: CASRSAGERSEQFF. Here the CDR3 DNA reads TGTGCCAGTAGATCAGCGGGAGAAAGGAGTGAGCAGTTCTTC.